This TCR beta chain was recovered during a study of technical replicates of blood from a handful of donors. Trimming pared 0 bases from V and 15 bases from J, leaving 18 bases between. Per germline, CDR1 SGHTS and CDR2 YDEGEE. This CDR3 contains 14 residues. The method was immunoSEQ multiplex PCR; TCRdb's version includes in-frame clones alone and lacks a portion of them. Among some 81,000 clones listed, 91% were seen once. The chain couples TRBV5-8 to TRBJ1-4; D gene unclear. Sequenced material: T cells isolated from PBMCs. The sequence was obtained from a human donor in good health. CDR3 DNA sequence: TGTGCCAGCAGCTTGGCGTATTCGCGAGAGGTGATGTTTTTT. Amino acid sequence: CASSLAYSREVMFF.